One and the same sample provided the 29 T cell receptor beta chains below, sequenced in a study of cytomegalovirus exposure and HLA in healthy donors. Assay used: immunoSEQ multiplex PCR; TCRdb lists only in-frame clones, some missing. The repertoire holds about 120,000 clones, 90% to 97% seen once, with 1.5% to 2% in the top ten. The sequenced sample was PBMCs. The receptor source for this set is a man younger than 35 in good health and CMV-seronegative.

In this sample, this clone turned up once. The CDR3 DNA reads as TGTGCCAGCAGCGCGACAGGGGAGCCCTACGAGCAGTACTTC. Its protein product is CASSATGEPYEQYF. The chain joins TRBV11-2 to TRBJ2-7; 8 bases map to TRBD1. V dropped 5 bases and J dropped 2; count of bases not matched to a gene: 5. CDR1 is SGHAT and CDR2 is FQNNGV in the germline V gene. This CDR3 region has 14 residues.

The chain uses TRBV12-5 and TRBJ2-7; TRBD2 matches 14 bases. CDR3 size: 17 residues. The V gene's germline CDR1 is LGHNT and CDR2 FRNRAP. The J segment lost 2 bases and the V segment lost 3 bases, leaving 6 bases of the junction unmatched. CDR3 amino acids: CASGLGTSGRITYEQYF. The CDR3 coding sequence is TGTGCTAGTGGTTTAGGGACTAGCGGGAGAATTACCTACGAGCAGTACTTC. The full variable domain, completed using reference TRBV12-5 and TRBJ2-7, is DARVTQTPRHKVTEMGQEVTMRCQPILGHNTVFWYRQTMMQGLELLAYFRNRAPLDDSGMPKDRFSAEMPDATLATLKIQPSEPRDSAVYFCASGLGTSGRITYEQYFGPGTRLTVT.

The CDR3 nucleotides are TGTGCCAGCAGTTTACAGGGGGCTCACCGCTATGAAAAACTGTTTTTT. Its protein is CASSLQGAHRYEKLFF. The chain joins TRBV27 to TRBJ1-4, with 8 bases identical to TRBD1. This CDR3 contains 16 residues. V lost 2 bases to trimming and J lost 6 bases; unmatched junction nucleotides: 8. Germline CDR1 reads MNHEY; CDR2 reads SMNVEV (reference sequence).

The rearrangement links TRBV20-1 to TRBJ2-1; no clear D. Germline loops: CDR1 DFQATT, CDR2 SNEGSKA (reference sequence). The CDR3 is 11 residues long. V was shortened by 3 bases and J by 6 bases, with 6 bases between the two germline ends. The CDR3 spells CSASESNEQFF. The CDR3 coding sequence is TGCAGTGCTAGTGAGTCCAATGAGCAGTTCTTC.

V usage is TRBV6-5 and J usage is TRBJ1-2, with TRBD1 matching over 8 bases. The CDR3 loop spans 12 amino acids. Per germline, CDR1 MNHEY and CDR2 SVGAGI. The J segment lost 10 bases and the V segment lost 6 bases, leaving 7 bases of the junction unmatched. Here the CDR3 reads CASSAGQVTYTF. In DNA, the CDR3 is TGTGCCAGCAGCGCGGGACAGGTGACCTACACCTTC.

The rearrangement uses TRBV11-3 and TRBJ2-7; D is unclear. CDR3 length: 14 residues. Trimming pared 1 base from V and 3 bases from J, leaving 10 bases between. Germline lookup yields CDR1 SGHNT and CDR2 YENEEA. CDR3 coding DNA: TGTGCCAGCAGCTTAGTGGGCCCTTACTACGAGCAGTACTTC. This gives the protein CASSLVGPYYEQYF.

CDR3 sequence (DNA): TGTGCCAGCAGCTTCTCATCGGAAGAGACCCAGTACTTC. It is translated as CASSFSSEETQYF. V gene TRBV5-4 combines with J gene TRBJ2-5; D unresolved. With 2 bases removed from V and 3 bases from J, the gap between germline ends came to 8 bases. Looked up from germline, CDR1 is SGHNT and CDR2 is YYREEE (reference sequence). This CDR3 contains 13 residues.

This chain joins TRBV7-9 and TRBJ2-3; 11 bases are shared with TRBD2. Germline lookup yields CDR1 SEHNR and CDR2 FQNEAQ (reference sequence). V was clipped by 10 bases and J by 2 bases; unmatched bases: 20. The CDR3 is 19 residues long. CDR3 sequence: CATFEGLAGGLYNTDTQYF. The CDR3 DNA follows: TGTGCCACCTTTGAGGGGCTAGCGGGAGGACTCTACAACACAGATACGCAGTATTTT.

The J gene is TRBJ2-7, the V gene TRBV10-3, with 16 nucleotides matching TRBD2. The junction had 10 bases not matched to a gene; V was cut back by 3 bases and J by 5 bases. This CDR3 has 18 residues. The germline V gene has CDR1 ENHRY and CDR2 SYGVKD. The CDR3 nucleotides read TGTGCCATCAGTGATGGGACTAGCGGGAGGGAGGGGTTGGACGAGCAGTACTTC. It encodes CAISDGTSGREGLDEQYF.

The rearrangement links TRBV5-1 to TRBJ1-1, with D possibly being TRBD1 (6 bases). The V and J ends lost 7 bases and 3 bases respectively, with 13 bases between them. Per germline, CDR1 SGHRS and CDR2 YFSETQ. This CDR3 contains 13 residues. The chain's CDR3 is CASRQGFDTEAFF. The CDR3 DNA is TGCGCCAGCCGGCAGGGGTTTGACACTGAAGCTTTCTTT.

V and J are TRBV27 and TRBJ2-3; 10 nucleotides agree with TRBD2. V shed 7 bases and J 2 bases; nucleotides not matched to a gene: 9. Germline lookup yields CDR1 MNHEY and CDR2 SMNVEV (reference sequence). The CDR3 length is 16 residues. As DNA, the CDR3 is TGTGCCAGCATAAAGATAGCGGGAGGACCCACAGATACGCAGTATTTT. It specifies CASIKIAGGPTDTQYF.

V and J are TRBV25-1 and TRBJ1-1; 7 bases line up with TRBD1. This CDR3 region has 15 residues. Germline CDR1 and CDR2: MGHDK and SYGVNS. The ends lost 4 bases at V and 8 bases at J; junction bases unmatched: 13. CDR3 DNA: TGTGCCAGCAGTGCACGCACCCCGGGACAGACCGAAGCTTTCTTT. It specifies CASSARTPGQTEAFF.

The V call is TRBV9, the J call TRBJ1-2; D possibly corresponds to TRBD1 (6 bases). The V end lost 0 bases, the J end lost 2 bases, and 14 bases lay between the germline ends. The CDR3 totals 16 residues. The germline CDR1 and CDR2 sequences are SGDLS and YYNGEE. CDR3 DNA sequence: TGTGCCAGCAGCGTAGCGGGGGGAGGGGGAAACTATGGCTACACCTTC. It specifies CASSVAGGGGNYGYTF.

This chain links TRBV2 with TRBJ2-1; TRBD2 agrees at 11 bases. The CDR3 runs to 16 residues. The junction had 2 bases not matched to a gene; V was cut back by 2 bases and J by 2 bases. The germline V gene encodes CDR1 SNHLY and CDR2 FYNNEI. CDR3 sequence reads: CASSEQGLAAYNEQFF. The CDR3 DNA reads TGTGCCAGCAGTGAACAGGGACTAGCGGCCTACAATGAGCAGTTCTTC. The full variable domain, completed using reference TRBV2 and TRBJ2-1, is EPEVTQTPSHQVTQMGQEVILRCVPISNHLYFYWYRQILGQKVEFLVSFYNNEISEKSEIFDDQFSVERPDGSNFTLKIRSTKLEDSAMYFCASSEQGLAAYNEQFFGPGTRLTVL.

The chain's CDR3 is CASTLAGTNYGYTF. CDR3 nucleotides: TGTGCCAGTACGCTCGCCGGGACAAACTATGGCTACACCTTC. The chain links TRBV19 to TRBJ1-2; possibly TRBD1 for D (6 bases). The CDR3 sequence is 14 residues long. Trimming removed 7 bases from V and 2 bases from J, with 14 bases in between. Germline CDR1 and CDR2: LNHDA and SQIVND (reference sequence). The full variable domain, its missing parts supplied by reference TRBV19 and TRBJ1-2, is DGGITQSPKYLFRKEGQNVTLSCEQNLNHDAMYWYRQDPGQGLRLIYYSQIVNDFQKGDIAEGYSVSREKKESFPLTVTSAQKNPTAFYLCASTLAGTNYGYTFGSGTRLTVV.

J is TRBJ1-2 and V is TRBV7-9; 7 bases match TRBD1. V was pared by 7 bases and J by 8 bases, with 19 bases of the junction left unmatched. The CDR3 runs 16 residues. CDR1 SEHNR and CDR2 FQNEAQ come from the germline V gene (reference sequence). CDR3 DNA: TGTGCCAGCACCGACACTCAGGGACAGATCGGGGACGGCTACACCTTC. Residues: CASTDTQGQIGDGYTF.

This chain links TRBV2 with TRBJ2-3; 8 positions agree with TRBD2. CDR1 is SNHLY, CDR2 FYNNEI, per germline. CDR3 size: 19 residues. V was pared by 0 bases and J by 3 bases, with 14 bases of the junction left unmatched. The CDR3 nucleotides are TGTGCCAGCAGTGAAGCGCGTCAACCCCTAGCGGGTCCGACAGATACGCAGTATTTT. Protein: CASSEARQPLAGPTDTQYF.

The J gene is TRBJ2-5, the V gene TRBV9, with TRBD2 identical over 15 bases. V shed 4 bases and J 5 bases; nucleotides not matched to a gene: 9. CDR1 and CDR2 (germline): SGDLS, YYNGEE. The CDR3 sequence is 17 residues long. This CDR3 is CASSPGLAGGPGETQYF. The CDR3 region has the DNA TGTGCCAGCAGCCCCGGACTAGCGGGAGGGCCGGGGGAGACCCAGTACTTC.

This clone was recorded once. The J gene is TRBJ1-1, the V gene TRBV7-9; D is ambiguous. This CDR3 has 14 amino acids. V dropped 2 bases and J dropped 5 bases, with 12 bases sitting between them. Germline V CDR1 and CDR2: SEHNR, FQNEAQ (reference sequence). CDR3 region: CASSLPPGRTEAFF. In nucleotides, the CDR3 is TGTGCCAGCAGCTTACCCCCGGGGAGGACTGAAGCTTTCTTT.

The chain couples TRBV2 to TRBJ1-1; 7 bases are shared with TRBD1. Germline lookup yields CDR1 SNHLY and CDR2 FYNNEI. CDR3 size: 14 residues. V was clipped by 7 bases and J by 8 bases; unmatched bases: 13. The CDR3 region is CASTITQGTPEAFF. CDR3 DNA: TGTGCCAGCACCATCACACAGGGGACTCCAGAAGCTTTCTTT.

The chain couples TRBV25-1 to TRBJ1-4; 8 nucleotides line up with TRBD1. There are 14 residues in the CDR3. V shed 7 bases, J shed 4 bases, and the junction held 5 bases outside the gene matches. Germline CDR1 MGHDK, CDR2 SYGVNS. CDR3 amino acids: CASKDRVDNEKLFF. CDR3 sequence (DNA): TGTGCCAGCAAGGACAGGGTTGATAATGAAAAACTGTTTTTT. The complete variable domain, with remaining parts taken from reference TRBV25-1 and TRBJ1-4, reads EADIYQTPRYLVIGTGKKITLECSQTMGHDKMYWYQQDPGMELHLIHYSYGVNSTEKGDLSSESTVSRIRTEHFPLTLESARPSHTSQYLCASKDRVDNEKLFFGSGTQLSVL.

For the CDR3, the DNA is TGTGCCAGCACTCGGGACAGGGGGCACGATACGCAGTATTTT. Amino acid sequence: CASTRDRGHDTQYF. This chain connects TRBV28 to TRBJ2-3; TRBD1 matches at 12 bases. CDR1 MDHEN and CDR2 SYDVKM come from the germline V gene. V shed 7 bases and J 6 bases; nucleotides not matched to a gene: 5. This CDR3 has 14 residues.

The V call is TRBV7-2, the J call TRBJ1-5; the D gene is possibly TRBD1 (6 bases). Germline assignment: CDR1 SGHTA and CDR2 FQGNSA. The CDR3 loop spans 15 amino acids. Trimming cost V 7 bases and J 2 bases, with 15 bases left between them. CDR3 residues: CASTPQGRGNQPQHF. The DNA for the CDR3 is TGTGCCAGCACCCCACAGGGTAGAGGCAATCAGCCCCAGCATTTT.

This clone showed up just once. V is TRBV29-1 and J is TRBJ1-2; D is uncertain. Germline V gives CDR1 SQVTM, CDR2 ANQGSEA. V was shortened by 6 bases and J by 3 bases, with 14 bases between the two germline ends. The CDR3 extends over 13 amino acids. CDR3 residues: CSVAEMRDYGYTF. The CDR3 nucleotides are TGCAGCGTCGCCGAAATGAGGGACTATGGCTACACCTTC.

This clone was picked up a small number of times. Other nucleotide sequences in the sample specify the same CDR3. The chain couples TRBV28 to TRBJ1-5; D is possibly TRBD1 (5 bases). The CDR3 contains 12 residues. V lost 2 bases and J 6 bases, leaving 5 bases between the germline ends. CDR1 and CDR2 (germline): MDHEN, SYDVKM. CDR3 in amino acids: CASSLRGQPQHF. DNA of the CDR3: TGTGCCAGCAGTTTAAGGGGTCAGCCCCAGCATTTT.

This sequence joins TRBV7-8 and TRBJ2-1; 8 bases are shared with TRBD2. With 5 bases clipped from V and 6 bases from J, the junction kept 18 bases outside the gene matches. Germline V gene sequence: CDR1 SGHVS, CDR2 FQNEAQ. The CDR3 consists of 18 residues. In DNA, the CDR3 is TGTGCCAGCAGCACCTTCGTCGGTAGCGGGACCCCGTTCAATGAGCAGTTCTTC. It codes for CASSTFVGSGTPFNEQFF.

The V call is TRBV30, the J call TRBJ1-2; TRBD1 agrees at 8 bases. There are 14 residues in the CDR3. Germline CDR1 GTSNPN, CDR2 SVGIG (reference sequence). After removal of 4 bases from V and 0 bases from J, the junction contained 4 bases not matched to a gene. CDR3 sequence: CAWNRGFTNYGYTF. The CDR3, as DNA: TGTGCCTGGAACAGGGGGTTTACTAACTATGGCTACACCTTC.

The chain couples TRBV5-6 to TRBJ1-3; no clear D. V lost 7 bases and J lost 7, with 15 bases in between. The CDR3 loop spans 13 amino acids. From germline, CDR1 is SGHDT and CDR2 YYEEEE. CDR3 loop: CASGSGWRNTIYF. The CDR3 DNA reads TGTGCCAGCGGCTCGGGCTGGAGGAACACCATATATTTT.

The gene calls are TRBV4-3 and TRBJ2-7; 7 bases fit TRBD1. This CDR3 spans 16 amino acids. Germline CDR1 LGHNA, CDR2 YSLEER. Trimming at V came to 1 base and at J to 2 bases, leaving 8 bases not matched to a gene. CDR3 nucleotides: TGCGCCAGCAGCCAAGTCGACAGGGTCGGAACCTACGAGCAGTACTTC. As protein: CASSQVDRVGTYEQYF.